These T cell receptor beta chains were read from a single sample in a study of blood T cell repertoires in COVID-19. Some clones are missing from TCRdb's copy, which holds only in-frame ones; the method was immunoSEQ multiplex PCR. Of 200,000 to 250,000 clones detected, roughly 83% appear once; the ten largest clones hold less than 7.5%. The sequenced material came from peripheral blood. These receptors were obtained from a woman aged 45 to 65 with acute or convalescent COVID-19. Each CDR3 is given with its conserved first and last residue. D genes are given only for firm matches. Part of the rows lack a size; the others show once, few, many or a class for expanded clones.

v_call: TRBV5-6; d_call: TRBD1; clone_size: once; j_call: TRBJ1-6; cdr3_nt: TGTGCCAGCAGCGGGGACAGGGGGCTTGCGGAGTCACCCCTCCACTTT; cdr3_aa: CASSGDRGLAESPLHF
v_call: TRBV12-5; d_call: -; clone_size: -; j_call: TRBJ1-2; cdr3_nt: TGTGCTAGTGGTTTGGCAGGGTTCGGAGGCTACACCTTC; cdr3_aa: CASGLAGFGGYTF
v_call: TRBV3-1/TRBV3-2; d_call: TRBD2; clone_size: -; j_call: TRBJ2-7; cdr3_nt: TGTGCCAGCAGCCAACGGTTCGCGGGAGCCTACGAGCAGTACTTC; cdr3_aa: CASSQRFAGAYEQYF
v_call: TRBV28; d_call: -; clone_size: -; j_call: TRBJ1-5; cdr3_nt: TGTGCCAGCAGGCAGGGATCTTGGCAGCCCCAGCATTTT; cdr3_aa: CASRQGSWQPQHF
v_call: TRBV9; d_call: -; clone_size: few; j_call: TRBJ1-4; cdr3_nt: TGTGCCAGCAGCGTAGCTTTGCACTCCAATGAAAAACTGTTTTTT; cdr3_aa: CASSVALHSNEKLFF
v_call: TRBV7-2; d_call: TRBD1; clone_size: -; j_call: TRBJ1-5; cdr3_nt: TGTGCCAGCAGTAAACAGGGGTATAGCAATCAGCCCCAGCATTTT; cdr3_aa: CASSKQGYSNQPQHF
v_call: TRBV19; d_call: -; clone_size: -; j_call: TRBJ1-6; cdr3_nt: TGTGCCAGTAGTCCCGGGGTTCGGAACTCACCCCTCCACTTT; cdr3_aa: CASSPGVRNSPLHF
v_call: TRBV25-1; d_call: TRBD2; clone_size: -; j_call: TRBJ2-4; cdr3_nt: TGTGCCAGCAGTGAATGGCTAGCGGGAGTTCACATTCAGTACTTC; cdr3_aa: CASSEWLAGVHIQYF
v_call: TRBV13; d_call: TRBD1; clone_size: -; j_call: TRBJ2-3; cdr3_nt: TGTGCCAGCAGCTTATTACAGGGGATCAATACGCAGTATTTT; cdr3_aa: CASSLLQGINTQYF
v_call: TRBV19; d_call: -; clone_size: -; j_call: TRBJ2-7; cdr3_nt: TGTGCCTCAAACCCACCGAAGGGGACCTACGAGCAGTACTTC; cdr3_aa: CASNPPKGTYEQYF
v_call: TRBV28; d_call: TRBD2; clone_size: -; j_call: TRBJ2-1; cdr3_nt: TGTGCCAGCAGTTTAGGATGGCGGGAGTGGACGAGTGAGCAGTTCTTC; cdr3_aa: CASSLGWREWTSEQFF
v_call: TRBV24-1; d_call: TRBD1; clone_size: -; j_call: TRBJ1-5; cdr3_nt: TGTGCCACCAGTGAGCCTGGGACAGATCAGCCCCAGCATTTT; cdr3_aa: CATSEPGTDQPQHF
v_call: TRBV19; d_call: -; clone_size: -; j_call: TRBJ1-1; cdr3_nt: TGTGCCAGTGCCAAAGGCAAAAGGGGGGGAGTGAACACTGAAGCTTTCTTT; cdr3_aa: CASAKGKRGGVNTEAFF
v_call: TRBV27; d_call: -; clone_size: -; j_call: TRBJ1-4; cdr3_nt: TGTGCCAGCAGCAGGACAGATGCAACTAATGAAAAACTGTTTTTT; cdr3_aa: CASSRTDATNEKLFF
v_call: TRBV7-9; d_call: -; clone_size: -; j_call: TRBJ1-4; cdr3_nt: TGTGCCAGCAGCTTAGGCACAGAGACAAAGGAAAAACTGTTTTTT; cdr3_aa: CASSLGTETKEKLFF
v_call: TRBV3-1/TRBV3-2; d_call: TRBD1; clone_size: -; j_call: TRBJ1-2; cdr3_nt: TGTGCCAGCAGCCCCTACAGGGGGCAAGGCTACACCTTC; cdr3_aa: CASSPYRGQGYTF